The 9 T cell receptor beta chains below were found in one sample sequenced in a study of T-cell reconstitution after alpha-beta-depleted transplantation in children. Unique molecular identifiers featured in how the TCRbeta library was prepared. TCRdb ran MiXCR on the PCR reads and lists one entry per CDR3 protein. This table holds about 980,000 distinct CDR3 sequences, about 29% found once. The sequences come from PBMCs, mostly from graft donor cells, collected 360 days after TCRalphabeta/CD19-depleted stem cell transplant. The receptors were sampled from a boy under three years old who had a stem cell transplant for SCID, so the T cells may come from the graft donor.

Here the CDR3 DNA reads TGCGCCAGCAGCCCCCGAGTTACAGGAGCGGCTGAAGCTTTCTTT. Translating gives CASSPRVTGAAEAFF. The V call is TRBV4-3, the J call TRBJ1-1, with D maybe TRBD1 (5 bases). This CDR3 has 15 amino acids. Germline CDR1 and CDR2: LGHNA and YSLEER. V was cut by 4 bases and J by 6 bases, with 18 bases left in between.

This clonotype was seen more than once but under ten times. The chain joins TRBV12-3 or TRBV12-4 to TRBJ2-7; D is undetermined. This CDR3 is 13 amino acids long. Trimming took 5 bases from V and 4 from J, leaving 12 bases between them. CDR3 coding DNA: TGTGCCAGCAGTAGCATCGGTCCTTACGAGCAGTACTTC. It encodes CASSSIGPYEQYF.

The chain has TRBV18 and TRBJ2-2; no clear D gene. The CDR3 has 17 amino acids. Germline assignment: CDR1 KGHSH and CDR2 LQKENI. Deletions cut 1 base from V and 4 bases from J, with 16 bases between. Written as DNA, the CDR3 is TGTGCCAGCTCACCACACATCCCGATAAGTGGCACCGGGGAGCTGTTTTTT. Residues: CASSPHIPISGTGELFF.

The rearrangement joins TRBV29-1 to TRBJ2-7, with D perhaps matching TRBD2 (6 bases). Trimming took 6 bases from V and 2 from J, leaving 8 bases between them. Looked up from germline, CDR1 is SQVTM and CDR2 is ANQGSEA. The CDR3 covers 11 residues. This CDR3 reads CSVWGAYEQYF. CDR3 DNA sequence: TGCAGCGTGTGGGGGGCCTACGAGCAGTACTTC.

The rearrangement joins TRBV30 to TRBJ2-7, with D possibly being TRBD1 (6 bases). The V and J ends lost 5 bases and 1 base respectively, with 15 bases between them. From germline, CDR1 is GTSNPN and CDR2 SVGIG (reference sequence). This CDR3 comprises 14 residues. The CDR3 spells CAWERTDASYEQYF. The CDR3 nucleotides read TGTGCCTGGGAGCGGACAGACGCTTCCTACGAGCAGTACTTC.

CDR3 residues: CASSPLGTGADEQYF. The CDR3 nucleotides read TGCGCCAGCAGCCCATTGGGGACAGGGGCCGACGAGCAGTACTTC. The V and J genes are TRBV4-1 and TRBJ2-7; 10 bases are a match to TRBD1. There are 15 residues in the CDR3. In germline, CDR1 is MGHRA, CDR2 YSYEKL. V shed 4 bases, J shed 5 bases, and the junction held 8 bases outside the gene matches.

This clonotype was seen only a few times. CDR3 in DNA: TGCAGTGCTCTCGGACAGTTGTTTTACAATGAGCAGTTCTTC. The encoded protein is CSALGQLFYNEQFF. The chain has TRBV20-1 and TRBJ2-1; D is possibly TRBD1 (6 bases). The ends were cut back, 5 bases at V and 4 bases at J, with 15 bases in the middle. The CDR3 is made up of 14 amino acids. Germline CDR1 and CDR2: DFQATT and SNEGSKA (reference sequence).

The gene calls are TRBV20-1 and TRBJ2-1; 7 positions agree with TRBD2. The ends lost 1 base at V and 9 bases at J; junction bases unmatched: 0. This CDR3 has 11 residues. CDR1 is DFQATT and CDR2 is SNEGSKA in the germline V gene (reference sequence). The CDR3 spells CSARASGEQFF. CDR3 nucleotides: TGCAGTGCTAGAGCTAGCGGTGAGCAGTTCTTC.

This clonotype was counted a few times. The chain has TRBV20-1 and TRBJ1-1; possibly TRBD1 for D (6 bases). Trimming took off 3 bases at V and 4 bases at J, with 15 bases between the two ends. Germline CDR1 and CDR2: DFQATT and SNEGSKA (reference sequence). The CDR3 consists of 14 residues. The CDR3: CSASAGQGSTEAFF. CDR3 DNA: TGCAGTGCTAGTGCTGGGCAGGGGAGCACTGAAGCTTTCTTT.